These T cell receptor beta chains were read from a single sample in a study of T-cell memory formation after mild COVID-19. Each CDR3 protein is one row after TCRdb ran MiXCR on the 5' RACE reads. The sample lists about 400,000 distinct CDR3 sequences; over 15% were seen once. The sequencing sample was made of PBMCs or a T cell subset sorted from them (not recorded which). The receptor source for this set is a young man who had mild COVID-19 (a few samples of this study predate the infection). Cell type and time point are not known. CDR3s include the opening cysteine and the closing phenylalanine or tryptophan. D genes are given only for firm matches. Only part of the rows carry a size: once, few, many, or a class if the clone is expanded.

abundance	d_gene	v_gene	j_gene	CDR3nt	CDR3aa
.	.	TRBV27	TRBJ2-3	TGTGCCAGCAGTTTGGGGATGAGTACGCAGTATTTT	CASSLGMSTQYF
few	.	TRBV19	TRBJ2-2	TGTGCCAGTAGTTTCCCCCCGGGACTGTTCACCGGGGAGCTGTTTTTT	CASSFPPGLFTGELFF
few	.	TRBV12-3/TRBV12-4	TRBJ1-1	TGTGCCAGCAGTTTCTATACCACTGAAGCTTTCTTT	CASSFYTTEAFF
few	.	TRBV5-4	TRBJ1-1	TGTGCCAGCAGCTTGGGGTTTAACACTGAAGCTTTCTTT	CASSLGFNTEAFF
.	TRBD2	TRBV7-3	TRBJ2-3	TGTGCCAGCAGCCCCTCAGGGACTAGCGGAGATACGCAGTATTTT	CASSPSGTSGDTQYF
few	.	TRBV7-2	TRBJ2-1	TGTGCCAGCGGCGTTGCCTACAATGAGCAGTTCTTC	CASGVAYNEQFF
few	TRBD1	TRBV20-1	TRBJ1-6	TGCAGTGTAAGACAGGGGGGTTCACCCCTCCACTTT	CSVRQGGSPLHF
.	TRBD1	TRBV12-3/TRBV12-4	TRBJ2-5	TGTGCCAGCAGTCTCCGGGACAGGATACAAGAGACCCAGTACTTC	CASSLRDRIQETQYF
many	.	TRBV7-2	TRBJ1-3	TGTGCCAGCAGCTTAGGCCCAAACACCATATATTTT	CASSLGPNTIYF
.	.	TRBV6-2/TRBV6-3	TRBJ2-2	TGTGCCAGCAGTTACCTAGACTTGACCGGGGAGCTGTTTTTT	CASSYLDLTGELFF
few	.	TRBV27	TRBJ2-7	TGTGCCAGCAGTTTATCGAACCAGGGAAGGTTTTACGAGCAGTACTTC	CASSLSNQGRFYEQYF
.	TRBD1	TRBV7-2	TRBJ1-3	TGTGCCAGCAGCCCGTTACAGGGGCGGGGAAACACCATATATTTT	CASSPLQGRGNTIYF
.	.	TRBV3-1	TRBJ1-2	TGTGCCAGCTACGGAAGGGGCCTAAGCGATGGCTACACCTTC	CASYGRGLSDGYTF
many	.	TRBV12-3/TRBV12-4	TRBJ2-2	TGTGCCAGCAGTTCTCAGGGGATCGGGGAGCTGTTTTTT	CASSSQGIGELFF
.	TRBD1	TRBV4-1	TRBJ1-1	TGCGCCAGCAGCCGACCACGGATGGGCAGGGGGGATGAAGCTTTCTTT	CASSRPRMGRGDEAFF
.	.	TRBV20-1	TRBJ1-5	TGCAGTGCTAGGGGGGAGAGGGGCAATCAGCCCCAGCATTTT	CSARGERGNQPQHF
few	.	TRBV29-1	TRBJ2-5	TGCAGCGTTGAAAGGAGCGGGGAGACCCAGTACTTC	CSVERSGETQYF
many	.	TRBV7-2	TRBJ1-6	TGTGCCAGCAGCTTAACCCCCGAGGCCGGAGGGGCCCTCCACTTT	CASSLTPEAGGALHF
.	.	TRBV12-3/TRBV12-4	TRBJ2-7	TGTGCCAGCAGCCGGGGGAGCGAGCAGTACTTC	CASSRGSEQYF
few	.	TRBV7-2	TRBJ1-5	TGTGCCAGCAGCCAGGGTTTCAGCAATCAGCCCCAGCATTTT	CASSQGFSNQPQHF
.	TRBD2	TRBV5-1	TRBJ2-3	TGCGCCAGCAGCTTGGTAACTAGCGGGGACCGCACAGATACGCAGTATTTT	CASSLVTSGDRTDTQYF
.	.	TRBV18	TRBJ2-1	TGTGCCAGCTCACCACTTGCTTACAATGAGCAGTTCTTC	CASSPLAYNEQFF
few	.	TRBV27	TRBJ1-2	TGTGCCAGCAGTTTATATCCAGGGGAAGGCTACACCTTC	CASSLYPGEGYTF
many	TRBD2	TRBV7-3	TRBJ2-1	TGTGCCAGCAGCTCCCTAGCGGGGGGCTACAATGAGCAGTTCTTC	CASSSLAGGYNEQFF
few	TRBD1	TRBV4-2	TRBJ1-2	TGTGCCAGCAGCCAAGAAACCAGGACAGGTGCCCCTTATGGCTACACCTTC	CASSQETRTGAPYGYTF
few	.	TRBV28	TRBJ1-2	TGTGCCAGCAGTCACGACTTGGGGGGGGCAGTAAGAAGTGGCTACACCTTC	CASSHDLGGAVRSGYTF
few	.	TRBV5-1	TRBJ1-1	TGCGCCAGCAGTTCAGGGTTGGGGGCCACTGAAGCTTTCTTT	CASSSGLGATEAFF
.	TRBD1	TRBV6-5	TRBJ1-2	TGTGCCAGCAGAGCGCCCGGGACAGGGGGTTATGGCTACACCTTC	CASRAPGTGGYGYTF
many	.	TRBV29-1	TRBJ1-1	TGCAGCGTTGAAGATCAGCAGGTCAGAGCTTTCTTT	CSVEDQQVRAFF
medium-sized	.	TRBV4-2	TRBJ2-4	TGTGCCAGCAGCCAAGGGGCGTCCAAAAACATTCAGTACTTC	CASSQGASKNIQYF
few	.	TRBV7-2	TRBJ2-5	TGTGCCAGCAGCTTCGGACTAACACCTCAGGGGCGAGAGACCCAGTACTTC	CASSFGLTPQGRETQYF
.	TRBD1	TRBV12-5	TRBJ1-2	TGTGCTAGTGGTTTGGTGGGTCGGGCCGGACAGGGTTACGGCTACACCTTC	CASGLVGRAGQGYGYTF
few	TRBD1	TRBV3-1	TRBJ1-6	TGTGCCAGCAGCCAGGACCAGGGACAGTCGTATTCACCCCTCCACTTT	CASSQDQGQSYSPLHF
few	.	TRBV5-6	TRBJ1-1	TGTGCCAGCAGACCGCGAGGGATACAGAACACTGAAGCTTTCTTT	CASRPRGIQNTEAFF
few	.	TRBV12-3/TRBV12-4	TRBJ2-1	TGTGCCAGCAGTTTAGGTGGGGGGAGCTCCTACAATGAGCAGTTCTTC	CASSLGGGSSYNEQFF
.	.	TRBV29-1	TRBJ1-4	TGCAACGGCTACTGGACAGATGAAAAACTGTTTTTT	CNGYWTDEKLFF
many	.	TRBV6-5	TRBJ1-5	TGTGCCAGCAGTTACTCTGGAGGGGACCAGCCCCAGCATTTT	CASSYSGGDQPQHF
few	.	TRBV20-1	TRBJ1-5	TGCAGTGCTAGAAGCCGGGATTTTGGGCCCCAGCATTTT	CSARSRDFGPQHF
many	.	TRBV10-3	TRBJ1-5	TGTGCCATCTCAGGAGGAGACAATCAGCCCCAGCATTTT	CAISGGDNQPQHF
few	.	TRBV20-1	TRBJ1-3	TGCAGTGCGCCGAAACCCGGGTACGGAAACACCATATATTTT	CSAPKPGYGNTIYF
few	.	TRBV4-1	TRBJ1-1	TGCGCCAGCAGCCAAGATCCCAGGGGCTGGGGTTTGAACACTGAAGCTTTCTTT	CASSQDPRGWGLNTEAFF
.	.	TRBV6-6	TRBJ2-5	TGTGCCAGCAGTTACTCGTCGGAGTTCCGAGGGGAGACCCAGTACTTC	CASSYSSEFRGETQYF
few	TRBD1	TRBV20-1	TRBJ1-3	TGCAGTGCTAGACCCGGGACAGGGGGGGGAAACACCATATATTTT	CSARPGTGGGNTIYF
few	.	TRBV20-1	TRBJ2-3	TGCAGTGCCTCCTCGGGGTCGGGAAATACGCAGTATTTT	CSASSGSGNTQYF
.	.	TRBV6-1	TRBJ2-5	TGTGCCAGCAGTGATTCCCTCCTGAAAGAGAAGGGACTCTGGTACCAAGAGACCCAGTACTTC	CASSDSLLKEKGLWYQETQYF
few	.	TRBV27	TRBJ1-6	TGTGCCAGCAGTTTTAAGGAGGCTCCCCTCCACTTT	CASSFKEAPLHF
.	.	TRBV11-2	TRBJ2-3	TGTGCCAGCAGTACTAAGGCGGGGAACACAGATACGCAGTATTTT	CASSTKAGNTDTQYF
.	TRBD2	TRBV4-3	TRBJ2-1	TGCGCCAGCAGCCACGCCGGTAGCGGGGCCTACAATGAGCAGTTCTTC	CASSHAGSGAYNEQFF
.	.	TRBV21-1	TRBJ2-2	TGTGCCAGCAGCATTGGAGGGGGGACAGTCGGGGAGCTGTTTTTT	CASSIGGGTVGELFF
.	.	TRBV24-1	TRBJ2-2	TGTGCCACCAGTGAGCCGAGGGAGAACACCGGGGAGCTGTTTTTT	CATSEPRENTGELFF
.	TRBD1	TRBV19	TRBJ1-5	TGTGCCAGTAGTTTACGACCGGGACAGGGTGGTCAGCCCCAGCATTTT	CASSLRPGQGGQPQHF
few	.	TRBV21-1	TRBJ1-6	TGTGCCAGCAGCCGTCGGAGGGGCAATTCACCCCTCCACTTT	CASSRRRGNSPLHF
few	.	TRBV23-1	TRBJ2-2	TGCGCCAGCAGTCAATGGAACAGGGCGGATACCGGGGAGCTGTTTTTT	CASSQWNRADTGELFF
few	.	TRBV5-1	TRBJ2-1	TGCGCCAGCAGCCACCCCGAACCCAACAATGAGCAGTTCTTC	CASSHPEPNNEQFF
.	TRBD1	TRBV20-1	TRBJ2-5	TGCAGTGCTAGACGGGGACAGGCCCAAGAGACCCAGTACTTC	CSARRGQAQETQYF